This is a list of T cell receptor beta chains from one sample in a study of CD4 T cells in relation to SARS-CoV-2 and coronaviruses. These receptors lack a known antigen. TCRdb's table, derived via immunoSEQ multiplex PCR, lists solely in-frame clones and lacks some. The top ten hold under 30% of the sample, which has 25,000 to 30,000 clones, about 70% seen once. Sequencing was carried out using CD4+ T cells from PBMCs, cultured in vitro. Receptors were obtained from a human donor in good health. The conserved cysteine and the conserved F or W are not part of the CDR3 here.

>TRBJ2-5|TRBV2
ASSESGRSQETQY
>TRBJ1-5|TRBV5-5
ASSLLNQPQH
>TRBJ2-5|TRBV21-1
APSRGGFGGEETQY
>TRBJ2-1|TRBV27
ASSLLPAGGPNEQF
>TRBJ2-1|TRBV4-1
ASSQGQGLNNEQF
>TRBJ2-7|TRBV4-1
ASRQGAQTPYEQY
>TRBJ1-1|TRBV19
AAGNQGIEAF
>TRBJ2-3|TRBV5-1
ASSFSSTDTQY
>TRBJ2-1|TRBV5-6
ASSLLGQGYNEQF
>TRBJ2-2|TRBV29-1
SVRRTNTGELF
>TRBJ1-4|TRBV2
ASSDSGVNEKLF
>TRBJ1-3|TRBV5-8
ASSLGDALDTIY
>TRBJ2-5|TRBV3-1/TRBV3-2
ASSQDPARLETQY
>TRBJ1-2|TRBV5-6
ASSLERGLWAGYT
>TRBJ2-3|TRBV11-2
ASRPSGAHTDTQY
>TRBJ2-7|TRBV19
ASTTSSFGYYEQY
>TRBJ1-4|TRBV3-1/TRBV3-2
ASSYGQVEKLF
>TRBJ2-3|TRBV27
ASSRTRGPRVIDTQY
>TRBJ1-2|TRBV29-1
SVGGREYGYT
>TRBJ1-2|TRBV27
ASRPPGSNYGYT
>TRBJ2-5|TRBV5-1
ASSLGLATQETQY
>TRBJ2-5|TRBV12-5
ASGAPLETQY
>TRBJ2-3|TRBV6-6
ASRMGLDKTKQY
>TRBJ2-3|TRBV19
ASRGGPQGTDTQY
>TRBJ2-1|TRBV6-1
ASSEVLWGGGGEQF
>TRBJ2-5|TRBV7-6
ASSFISGTGSETQY